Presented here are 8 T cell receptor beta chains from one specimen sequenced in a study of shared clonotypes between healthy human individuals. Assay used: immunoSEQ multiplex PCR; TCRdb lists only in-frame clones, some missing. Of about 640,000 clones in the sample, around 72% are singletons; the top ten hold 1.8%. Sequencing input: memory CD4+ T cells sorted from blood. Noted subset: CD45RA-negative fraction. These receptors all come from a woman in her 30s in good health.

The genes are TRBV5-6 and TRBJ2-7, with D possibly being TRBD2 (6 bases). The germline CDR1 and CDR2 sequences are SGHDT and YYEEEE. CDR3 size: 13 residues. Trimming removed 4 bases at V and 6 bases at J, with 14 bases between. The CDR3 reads CASSQGLLGEQYF. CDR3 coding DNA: TGTGCCAGCAGCCAGGGACTTCTGGGCGAGCAGTACTTC. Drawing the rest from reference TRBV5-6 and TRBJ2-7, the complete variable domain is DAGVTQSPTHLIKTRGQQVTLRCSPKSGHDTVSWYQQALGQGPQFIFQYYEEEERQRGNFPDRFSGHQFPNYSSELNVNALLLGDSALYLCASSQGLLGEQYFGPGTRLTVT.

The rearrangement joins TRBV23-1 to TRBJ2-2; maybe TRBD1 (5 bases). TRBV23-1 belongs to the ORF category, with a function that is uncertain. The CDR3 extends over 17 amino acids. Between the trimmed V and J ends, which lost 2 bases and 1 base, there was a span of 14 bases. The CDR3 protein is CASSQSREQENTGELFF. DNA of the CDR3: TGCGCCAGCAGTCAAAGCAGGGAACAAGAGAACACCGGGGAGCTGTTTTTT.

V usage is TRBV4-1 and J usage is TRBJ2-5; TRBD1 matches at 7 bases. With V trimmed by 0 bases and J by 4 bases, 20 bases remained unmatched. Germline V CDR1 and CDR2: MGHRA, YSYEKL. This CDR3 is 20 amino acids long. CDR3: CASSQDQGGREGVSRETQYF. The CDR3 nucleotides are TGCGCCAGCAGCCAAGATCAAGGGGGCAGGGAAGGGGTTAGTAGAGAGACCCAGTACTTC.

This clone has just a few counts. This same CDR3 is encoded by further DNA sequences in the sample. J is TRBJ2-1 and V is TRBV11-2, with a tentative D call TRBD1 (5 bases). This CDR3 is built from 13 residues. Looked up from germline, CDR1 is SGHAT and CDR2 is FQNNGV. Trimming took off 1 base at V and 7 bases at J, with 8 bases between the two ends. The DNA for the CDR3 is TGTGCCAGCAGCTTAGGACCAGGGAATGAGCAGTTCTTC. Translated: CASSLGPGNEQFF.

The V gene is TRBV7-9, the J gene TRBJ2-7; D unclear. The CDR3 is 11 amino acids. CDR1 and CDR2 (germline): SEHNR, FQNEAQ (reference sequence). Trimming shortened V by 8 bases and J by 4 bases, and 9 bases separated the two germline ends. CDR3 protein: CASGNGYEQYF. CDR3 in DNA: TGTGCCAGCGGCAACGGTTACGAGCAGTACTTC.

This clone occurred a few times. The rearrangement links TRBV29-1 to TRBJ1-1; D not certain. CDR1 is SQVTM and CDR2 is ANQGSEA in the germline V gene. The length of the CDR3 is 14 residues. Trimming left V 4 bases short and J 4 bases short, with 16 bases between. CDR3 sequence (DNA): TGCAGCGTTGTTTCCCCCCTCGGACGCACTGAAGCTTTCTTT. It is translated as CSVVSPLGRTEAFF.

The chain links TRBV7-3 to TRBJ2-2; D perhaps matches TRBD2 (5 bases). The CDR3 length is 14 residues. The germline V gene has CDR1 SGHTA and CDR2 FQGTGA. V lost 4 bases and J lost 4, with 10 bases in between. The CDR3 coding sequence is TGTGCCAGCAGCTCTTCGGGGTTCACCGGGGAGCTGTTTTTT. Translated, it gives CASSSSGFTGELFF.

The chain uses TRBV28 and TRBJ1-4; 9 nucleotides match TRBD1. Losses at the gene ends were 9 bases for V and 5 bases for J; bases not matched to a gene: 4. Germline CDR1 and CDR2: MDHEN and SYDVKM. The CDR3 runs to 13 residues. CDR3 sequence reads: CASLQGANEKLFF. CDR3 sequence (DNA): TGTGCCAGTCTACAGGGGGCGAATGAAAAACTGTTTTTT.